The source of this T cell receptor (beta chain) is a study of T cell responses to AZD1222 COVID-19 vaccine. Notes on the study in general: Sampling captured repertoires only after the peak T cell response. Only a handful of AZD1222 recipients were seropositive at baseline.

About this clone itself: Its antigen is undetermined.

Clones were sequenced by immunoSEQ multiplex PCR, and TCRdb holds only the in-frame ones, with some missing. The data contain about 110,000 clones, around 91% of them singletons. V shed 0 bases and J shed 8 bases, with 13 bases lying between them. The CDR3 spans 14 residues. Germline CDR1 and CDR2: SNHLY and FYNNEI. This sequence was found in an adult in good health. The chain couples TRBV2 to TRBJ1-2; D possibly corresponds to TRBD1 (5 bases). The sequencing used peripheral blood, collected on day 0 of AZD1222 vaccination. CDR3 sequence reads: CASSEAREVGGYTF. The CDR3 DNA is TGTGCCAGCAGTGAAGCCAGGGAGGTGGGGGGCTACACCTTC.